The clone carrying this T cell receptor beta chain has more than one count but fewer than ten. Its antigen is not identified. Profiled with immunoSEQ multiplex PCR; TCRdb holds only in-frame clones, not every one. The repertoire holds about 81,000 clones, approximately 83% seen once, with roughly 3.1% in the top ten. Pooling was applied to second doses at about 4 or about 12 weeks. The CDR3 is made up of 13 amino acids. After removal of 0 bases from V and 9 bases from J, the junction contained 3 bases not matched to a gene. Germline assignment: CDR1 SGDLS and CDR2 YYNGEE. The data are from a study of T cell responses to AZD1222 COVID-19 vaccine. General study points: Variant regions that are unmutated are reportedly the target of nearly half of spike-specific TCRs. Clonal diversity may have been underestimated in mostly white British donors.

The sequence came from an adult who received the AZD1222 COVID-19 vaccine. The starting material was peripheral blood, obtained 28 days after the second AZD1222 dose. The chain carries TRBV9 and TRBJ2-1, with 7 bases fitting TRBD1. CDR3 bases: TGTGCCAGCAGCGTAGGTGGGACAGTTGAGCAGTTCTTC. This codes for CASSVGGTVEQFF.